This record covers a single T cell receptor (beta chain). The data originate from a study of blood T cell repertoires in COVID-19. On the study more broadly: Specimens from acute and convalescent COVID-19 originated in the United States, Italy and Spain.

The method was immunoSEQ multiplex PCR; TCRdb's version includes in-frame clones alone and lacks a portion of them. The data show approximately 260,000 clones, approximately 91% seen once. The CDR3 is 14 residues long. J was trimmed by 4 bases and V by 3 bases; bases with no gene match: 6. CDR1 and CDR2 from the germline V gene are KGHSH and LQKENI. The receptor was derived from a man aged 50 or older with acute or convalescent COVID-19. Material for sequencing was peripheral blood. The V call is TRBV18, the J call TRBJ2-7; 7 nucleotides agree with TRBD1. The DNA for the CDR3 is TGTGCCAGCTCACCCGGGGACAGTGGGTACGAGCAGTACTTC. Its translation: CASSPGDSGYEQYF.